These 26 T cell receptor beta chains were sequenced from one sample in a study of shared clonotypes between healthy human individuals. Data came from immunoSEQ multiplex PCR; TCRdb stores just in-frame clones and leaves some out. The sample lists some 2,500,000 clones; roughly 93% were seen once. The source material was naive CD4+ T cells from PBMCs. The subset was: CD45RA+ positively selected. The receptor source for this set is a man between 18 and 35 years old in good health. Some clones in this sample may be carry-over from other donors' samples.

This chain uses TRBV11-2 with TRBJ2-7, with 7 positions matching TRBD2. The CDR3 loop spans 12 amino acids. Per the germline V gene, CDR1 is SGHAT and CDR2 is FQNNGV. The DNA for the CDR3 is TGTGCGGGGAGGGCTAACGCCTACGAGCAGTACTTC. Protein product: CAGRANAYEQYF.

The chain combines TRBV7-3 with TRBJ2-1; D possibly matches TRBD1 or TRBD2 (5 bases each). The CDR3 extends over 15 amino acids. V dropped 2 bases and J dropped 4 bases, with 12 bases sitting between them. Germline V gene lookup returns CDR1 SGHTA and CDR2 FQGTGA. The CDR3 is CASSLRDAPYNEQFF. The CDR3 DNA reads as TGTGCCAGCAGCTTACGGGACGCACCGTACAATGAGCAGTTCTTC.

As regards this clone: In the same sample, other DNA sequences code for this CDR3. V and J are TRBV20-1 and TRBJ2-3, with D hard to call. V lost 2 bases and J lost 4, with 4 bases in between. The CDR3 contains 11 residues. Germline values: CDR1 DFQATT, CDR2 SNEGSKA (reference sequence). The CDR3 region has the DNA TGCAGTGCTAGAAAAGCAGATACGCAGTATTTT. Protein sequence: CSARKADTQYF.

The chain uses TRBV21-1 and TRBJ1-2. TRBV21-1 is a listed pseudogene. The CDR3 sequence is 13 residues long. The CDR3 protein is CASSKRNNYGYTF. CDR3 in DNA: TGTGCCAGCAGCAAACGGAACAACTATGGCTACACCTTC.

This rearrangement joins TRBV6-5 to TRBJ2-3; no clear D. CDR1 and CDR2 from the germline V gene are MNHEY and SVGAGI. Trimming cost V 6 bases and J 2 bases, with 6 bases left between them. The CDR3 sequence is 12 residues long. This CDR3 reads CASRPTTDTQYF. As DNA, the CDR3 is TGTGCCAGCAGGCCAACCACAGATACGCAGTATTTT.

The CDR3 coding sequence is TGTGCCAGCAGTGGTCGGACAGGGGCGACTAATGAAAAACTGTTTTTT. Translation gives CASSGRTGATNEKLFF. The V gene is TRBV6-1, the J gene TRBJ1-4; 9 bases map to TRBD1. The V gene end was trimmed by 4 bases and the J gene end by 2 bases; junction bases not matched to a gene: 5. Germline V gene lookup returns CDR1 MNHNS and CDR2 SASEGT. This CDR3 has 16 residues.

The genes are TRBV7-9 and TRBJ2-5, with D possibly being TRBD1 or TRBD2 (5 bases each). The germline V gene has CDR1 SEHNR and CDR2 FQNEAQ (reference sequence). The ends were cut back, 5 bases at V and 2 bases at J, with 21 bases in the middle. The CDR3 runs to 17 residues. DNA of the CDR3: TGTGCCAGCAGCGCTTTCACTGGGGGAATAGGTCAAGAGACCCAGTACTTC. Protein: CASSAFTGGIGQETQYF.

V is TRBV11-2 and J is TRBJ2-1, with 7 bases identical to TRBD2. The J segment lost 2 bases and the V segment lost 0 bases, leaving 7 bases of the junction unmatched. This CDR3 is built from 17 residues. Germline CDR1 reads SGHAT; CDR2 reads FQNNGV. DNA of the CDR3: TGTGCCAGCAGCTTAGATCTGAGCGGGGATACCTACAATGAGCAGTTCTTC. This codes for CASSLDLSGDTYNEQFF.

The chain employs TRBV27 and TRBJ2-5; the D is unclear. CDR3 length: 16 residues. Germline loops: CDR1 MNHEY, CDR2 SMNVEV (reference sequence). V lost 2 bases and J lost 2, with 15 bases in between. CDR3 protein: CASSLPSNGRQETQYF. CDR3 nucleotide sequence: TGTGCCAGCAGTTTACCTTCTAACGGCAGACAAGAGACCCAGTACTTC.

This chain links TRBV6-6 with TRBJ1-5, with a weak D call TRBD1 (6 bases). The CDR3 loop spans 13 amino acids. Germline values: CDR1 MNHNY, CDR2 SVGAGI (reference sequence). V lost 4 bases, J lost 6 bases, and 10 bases lay in between. CDR3 in amino acids: CASSSQGTQPQHF. In DNA form, the CDR3 reads TGTGCCAGCAGTTCACAGGGAACTCAGCCCCAGCATTTT.

DNA of the CDR3: TGTGCCAGCAGCTTAGAGTGGGCCGTATACAATGAGCAGTTCTTC. Translating it yields CASSLEWAVYNEQFF. The rearrangement joins TRBV7-3 to TRBJ2-1; unclear D gene. Trimming took off 2 bases at V and 4 bases at J, with 12 bases between the two ends. In germline, CDR1 is SGHTA, CDR2 FQGTGA. The CDR3 extends over 15 amino acids. Filled out from reference TRBV7-3 and TRBJ2-1, the complete variable domain reads GAGVSQTPSNKVTEKGKYVELRCDPISGHTALYWYRQSLGQGPEFLIYFQGTGAADDSGLPNDRFFAVRPEGSVSTLKIQRTERGDSAVYLCASSLEWAVYNEQFFGPGTRLTVL.

This clone was observed once. V gene TRBV6-1 combines with J gene TRBJ1-1, with D possibly TRBD1 on 5 matching bases. V lost 2 bases, J lost 6 bases, and 13 bases lay in between. The V gene's germline CDR1 is MNHNS and CDR2 SASEGT. The CDR3 loop spans 14 amino acids. In nucleotides, the CDR3 is TGTGCCAGCAGTGAATTGGGGGGGTGGGCTGAAGCTTTCTTT. It codes for CASSELGGWAEAFF.

Details on this clone: Other DNA sequences within the sample encode an identical CDR3. The chain is built from TRBV28 and TRBJ2-7; 10 bases agree with TRBD1. The CDR3 has 14 residues. Germline CDR1 and CDR2: MDHEN and SYDVKM. After removal of 3 bases from V and 3 bases from J, the junction contained 2 bases not matched to a gene. DNA for the CDR3: TGTGCCAGCAGTTTGGGACAGGGGTTCTACGAGCAGTACTTC. This sequence encodes CASSLGQGFYEQYF.

This clone appeared once. Other DNA sequences from this sample encode an identical CDR3 as well. The J gene is TRBJ2-3, the V gene TRBV29-1; 7 bases fit TRBD2. Germline V gives CDR1 SQVTM, CDR2 ANQGSEA. The V segment lost 7 bases and the J segment 3 bases; nucleotides outside the gene matches: 7. This CDR3 region has 13 residues. The CDR3 protein is CSAASGSTDTQYF. Written as DNA, the CDR3 is TGCAGCGCGGCTAGCGGATCGACAGATACGCAGTATTTT.

Note on this clone: Other nucleotide sequences in the sample specify the same CDR3. The chain carries TRBV6-5 and TRBJ1-3; 8 positions match TRBD1. Germline V gene sequence: CDR1 MNHEY, CDR2 SVGAGI. The J segment lost 4 bases and the V segment lost 5 bases, leaving 7 bases of the junction unmatched. The CDR3 has 15 amino acids. The CDR3 sequence: CASSPDRDSGNTIYF. As DNA, the CDR3 is TGTGCCAGCAGTCCGGACAGGGACTCAGGAAACACCATATATTTT.

The chain uses TRBV4-2 and TRBJ2-5; D ambiguous. V lost 4 bases and J lost 7, with 13 bases in between. The CDR3 consists of 13 residues. CDR1 is LGHNA, CDR2 YNFKEQ, per germline. The CDR3 DNA is TGTGCCAGCAGCCTTGACCGCTCAGCGACCCAGTACTTC. It specifies CASSLDRSATQYF.

The table lists this clone with a few counts. The chain carries TRBV29-1 and TRBJ1-1; D might be TRBD1 (5 bases). V lost 7 bases and J 0 bases, leaving 12 bases between the germline ends. CDR3 length equals 13 residues. Germline CDR1 reads SQVTM; CDR2 reads ANQGSEA. In DNA, the CDR3 is TGCAGCGGGCTTACAGGTATGAACACTGAAGCTTTCTTT. It is translated as CSGLTGMNTEAFF.

The chain combines TRBV5-1 with TRBJ2-5, with D unresolved. The CDR3 sequence is 15 residues long. Trimming stripped 0 bases from V and 1 base from J, with 10 bases between. Germline V gene data show CDR1 as SGHRS and CDR2 as YFSETQ. The CDR3 region has the DNA TGCGCCAGCAGCTTGGAGAGCCCCCTCCAAGAGACCCAGTACTTC. It codes for CASSLESPLQETQYF. Full variable domain (missing parts from reference TRBV5-1 and TRBJ2-5): KAGVTQTPRYLIKTRGQQVTLSCSPISGHRSVSWYQQTPGQGLQFLFEYFSETQRNKGNFPGRFSGRQFSNSRSEMNVSTLELGDSALYLCASSLESPLQETQYFGPGTRLLVL.

The rearrangement joins TRBV6-5 to TRBJ1-4; 9 nucleotides match TRBD1. Germline V CDR1 and CDR2: MNHEY, SVGAGI. Trimming removed 5 bases from V and 7 bases from J; junction bases left unmatched: 8. The CDR3 is made up of 15 amino acids. The CDR3 here is CASSPTGGRSEKLFF. As DNA, the CDR3 is TGTGCCAGCAGTCCAACAGGGGGCAGGAGTGAAAAACTGTTTTTT.

The V and J genes are TRBV7-3 and TRBJ2-1; TRBD1 matches at 8 bases. CDR1 SGHTA and CDR2 FQGTGA come from the germline V gene. Unmatched junction bases numbered 3, after V lost 3 bases and J lost 2 bases. The CDR3 contains 15 residues. The DNA for the CDR3 is TGTGCCAGCAGCTTGGACAGGGCCCCCTACAATGAGCAGTTCTTC. Translation: CASSLDRAPYNEQFF.

The V call is TRBV6-5, the J call TRBJ1-1, with D possibly TRBD1 on 5 matching bases. Germline values: CDR1 MNHEY, CDR2 SVGAGI. CDR3 length equals 14 residues. Trimming removed 6 bases at V and 4 bases at J, with 15 bases between. Here the CDR3 DNA reads TGTGCCAGCAGCCGCAGGGACGGGGGCACTGAAGCTTTCTTT. Encoded protein: CASSRRDGGTEAFF.

This clone is a singleton in its sample. The chain couples TRBV7-9 to TRBJ1-5, with a possible D match to TRBD1 (5 bases). CDR1 is SEHNR and CDR2 is FQNEAQ in the germline V gene (reference sequence). The germline V and J ends were trimmed by 1 base and 0 bases, with 7 bases remaining between them. The CDR3 is 15 residues long. The CDR3 DNA sequence: TGTGCCAGCAGCTTAGGCAGGGATAGCAATCAGCCCCAGCATTTT. This sequence encodes CASSLGRDSNQPQHF.

This clone was seen once. This sequence joins TRBV28 and TRBJ1-1, with a tentative D call TRBD1 (5 bases). Germline V gives CDR1 MDHEN, CDR2 SYDVKM. The CDR3 consists of 15 residues. V was pared by 5 bases and J by 0 bases, with 13 bases between. In DNA, the CDR3 is TGTGCCAGCAGTCTGACAGACAGCCTGAACACTGAAGCTTTCTTT. Translation: CASSLTDSLNTEAFF. The variable domain in full, completed from reference TRBV28 and TRBJ1-1, reads DVKVTQSSRYLVKRTGEKVFLECVQDMDHENMFWYRQDPGLGLRLIYFSYDVKMKEKGDIPEGYSVSREKKERFSLILESASTNQTSMYLCASSLTDSLNTEAFFGQGTRLTVV.

V usage is TRBV9 and J usage is TRBJ1-1, with 10 positions matching TRBD1. V dropped 6 bases and J dropped 1; count of bases not matched to a gene: 15. This CDR3 is built from 18 residues. Germline loops: CDR1 SGDLS, CDR2 YYNGEE. This CDR3 reads CASTPRSGQGLGNTEAFF. CDR3 coding DNA: TGTGCCAGCACCCCCAGGTCGGGACAGGGGCTTGGGAACACTGAAGCTTTCTTT.

This chain joins TRBV6-6 and TRBJ2-7, with TRBD1 identical over 8 bases. The germline V gene encodes CDR1 MNHNY and CDR2 SVGAGI (reference sequence). This CDR3 has 15 residues. The V segment lost 6 bases and the J segment 2 bases; nucleotides outside the gene matches: 9. CDR3 bases: TGTGCCAGCAGCCAACAGACAGGGGCCCCCTACGAGCAGTACTTC. It specifies CASSQQTGAPYEQYF.

J is TRBJ2-5 and V is TRBV5-1; maybe TRBD2 (7 bases). CDR3 length equals 15 residues. V was shortened by 7 bases and J by 6 bases, with 22 bases between the two germline ends. The germline CDR1 and CDR2 sequences are SGHRS and YFSETQ. Here the CDR3 reads CASSTGGNRVQTQYF. The CDR3 nucleotides are TGCGCCAGCTCCACGGGAGGAAACAGGGTCCAGACCCAGTACTTC.